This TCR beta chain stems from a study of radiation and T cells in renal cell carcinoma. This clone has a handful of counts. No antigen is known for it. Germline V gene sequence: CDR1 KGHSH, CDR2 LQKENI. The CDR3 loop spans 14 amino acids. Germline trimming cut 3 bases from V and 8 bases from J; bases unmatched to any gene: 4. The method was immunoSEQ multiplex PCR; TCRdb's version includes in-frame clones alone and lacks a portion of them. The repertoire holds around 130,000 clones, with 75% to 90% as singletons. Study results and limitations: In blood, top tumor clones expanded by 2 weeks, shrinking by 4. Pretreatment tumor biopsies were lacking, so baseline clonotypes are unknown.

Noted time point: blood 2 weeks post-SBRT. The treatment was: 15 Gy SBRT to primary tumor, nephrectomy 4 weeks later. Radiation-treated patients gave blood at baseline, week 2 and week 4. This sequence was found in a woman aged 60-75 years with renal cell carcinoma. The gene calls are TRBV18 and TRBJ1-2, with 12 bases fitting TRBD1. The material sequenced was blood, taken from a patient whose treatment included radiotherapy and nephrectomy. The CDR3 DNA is TGTGCCAGCTCACCGGGACAGGGGGCTGGAGGCTACACCTTC. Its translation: CASSPGQGAGGYTF. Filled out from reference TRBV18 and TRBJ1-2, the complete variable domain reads NAGVMQNPRHLVRRRGQEARLRCSPMKGHSHVYWYRQLPEEGLKFMVYLQKENIIDESGMPKERFSAEFPKEGPSILRIQQVVRGDSAAYFCASSPGQGAGGYTFGSGTRLTVV.